This T cell receptor beta chain stems from a study of T cells in Graves' hyperthyroidism and ophthalmopathy. Findings of the study overall: Stable hyperthyroidism and ophthalmopathy were separated using 13 V-J signatures.

Any patient presenting with uncontrolled infection, other autoimmune disease, pregnancy or lactation was left out. Diagnosing involved the use of clinical symptoms, serum thyroxine and TRAb, thyroid ultrasound and orbital computed tomography. This clonotype was observed at least ten times. Its target is not known. Using RNA transcripts as the source, TCR beta CDR3 regions were amplified. The study used the HTBI primer set for a first-round RT-PCR of the TCR CDR3. In TCRdb, the multiplex PCR reads were re-called with MiXCR into one record per CDR3 protein. Here the sample spans roughly 640,000 distinct CDR3 sequences, more than 15% being singletons. The receptor comes from a woman between 35 and 50 years old with Graves' ophthalmopathy. The material sequenced was blood.

In DNA, the CDR3 is TGCGCCAGCAGCTTGTCGGGAGGAAGCACTGAAGCTTTCTTT. Amino acid sequence: CASSLSGGSTEAFF. The chain employs TRBV5-1 and TRBJ1-1; no definite D call. The CDR3 runs to 14 residues. Germline CDR1 SGHRS, CDR2 YFSETQ. Trimming cost V 1 base and J 4 bases, with 11 bases left between them.